This record concerns one T cell receptor (beta chain) sequence. Its antigen is as yet unknown. These data come from a study of blood T cells in healthy people across ages. Study results and caveats: Investigators treated diversity estimates from one million T cells as underestimates.

Primed by a sample-barcoded 5' primer and a J-beta primer mix, a second PCR proceeded for about 6 to 12 cycles. TCRdb analysed the 5' RACE reads with MiXCR anew, one entry per CDR3 protein. The sample has 1.4 million to 1.5 million distinct CDR3 sequences; approximately 40% are singletons. The source of this sequence is a young woman in good health. The source material was blood.

The DNA of the CDR3 is TGTGCCAGCAGGCGAGGGACTAGCGGAAGCTACAATGAGCAGTTCTTC. It specifies CASRRGTSGSYNEQFF. J is TRBJ2-1 and V is TRBV2, with 11 nucleotides matching TRBD2. The CDR3 has 16 residues. V lost 6 bases to trimming and J lost 3 bases; unmatched junction nucleotides: 7. Looked up from germline, CDR1 is SNHLY and CDR2 is FYNNEI.